This T cell receptor (beta chain) was sequenced in a study of technical replicates of blood from a handful of donors. TCRdb's table, derived via immunoSEQ multiplex PCR, lists solely in-frame clones and lacks some. The data contain tens of thousands of clones, just over 85% of them singletons. This clone was seen only a few times. Trimming stripped 6 bases from V and 8 bases from J, with 11 bases between. CDR1 KGHSH and CDR2 LQKENI come from the germline V gene. The CDR3 contains 13 residues. The genes are TRBV18 and TRBJ1-6; no definite D call. The TCR sequence derives from a human donor in good health. Some clones in this sample may be carry-over from other donors' samples. Sequenced sample: PBMCs. The CDR3 loop reads CASSRMRDSPLHF. The CDR3 DNA follows: TGTGCCAGCTCCCGCATGAGGGATTCACCCCTCCACTTT. Using reference TRBV18 and TRBJ1-6 for the parts outside the CDR3, the full variable domain is NAGVMQNPRHLVRRRGQEARLRCSPMKGHSHVYWYRQLPEEGLKFMVYLQKENIIDESGMPKERFSAEFPKEGPSILRIQQVVRGDSAAYFCASSRMRDSPLHFGNGTRLTVT.